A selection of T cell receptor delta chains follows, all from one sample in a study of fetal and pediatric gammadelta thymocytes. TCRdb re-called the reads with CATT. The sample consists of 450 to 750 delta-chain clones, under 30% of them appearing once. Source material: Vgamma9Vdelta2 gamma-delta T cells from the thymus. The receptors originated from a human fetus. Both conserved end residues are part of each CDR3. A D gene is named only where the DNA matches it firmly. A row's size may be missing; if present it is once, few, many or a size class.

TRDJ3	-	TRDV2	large	CACDTVTSSSWDTRQMFF	TGTGCCTGTGACACCGTAACTTCGAGCTCCTGGGACACCCGACAGATGTTTTTC
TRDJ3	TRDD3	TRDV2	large	CACDTVLGDSWDTRQMFF	TGTGCCTGTGACACCGTACTGGGGGACTCCTGGGACACCCGACAGATGTTTTTC
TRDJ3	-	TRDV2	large	CACDTGGPSSWDTRQMFF	TGTGCCTGTGACACCGGGGGCCCCAGCTCCTGGGACACCCGACAGATGTTTTTC
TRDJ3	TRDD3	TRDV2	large	CACDPRGIRDTRQMFF	TGTGCCTGTGACCCTAGGGGGATACGGGACACCCGACAGATGTTTTTC
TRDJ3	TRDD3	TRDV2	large	CACDTVWGSSWDTRQMFF	TGTGCCTGTGACACCGTCTGGGGGAGCTCCTGGGACACCCGACAGATGTTTTTC
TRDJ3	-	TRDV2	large	CACDTWGPSSWDTRQMFF	TGTGCCTGTGACACCTGGGGGCCTAGCTCCTGGGACACCCGACAGATGTTTTTC
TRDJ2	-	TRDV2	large	CACDTGDTAQLFF	TGTGCCTGTGACACCGGGGATACAGCACAACTCTTCTTT
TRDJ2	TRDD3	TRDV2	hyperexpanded	CACDVLGDTAQLFF	TGTGCCTGTGACGTACTGGGGGATACAGCACAACTCTTCTTT
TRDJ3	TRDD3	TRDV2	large	CACDKGDASSWDTRQMFF	TGTGCCTGTGACAAGGGGGATGCTAGCTCCTGGGACACCCGACAGATGTTTTTC
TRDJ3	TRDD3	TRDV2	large	CACDTVLGGSWDTRQMFF	TGTGCCTGTGACACCGTACTGGGGGGCTCCTGGGACACCCGACAGATGTTTTTC
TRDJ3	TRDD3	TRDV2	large	CACDILGDSSWDTRQMFF	TGTGCCTGTGACATACTGGGGGATAGCTCCTGGGACACCCGACAGATGTTTTTC
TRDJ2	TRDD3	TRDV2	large	CACDTVLGDTAQLFF	TGTGCCTGTGACACCGTACTGGGGGATACAGCACAACTCTTCTTT
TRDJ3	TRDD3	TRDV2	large	CACDRTGGFWDTRQMFF	TGTGCCTGTGACCGTACTGGGGGATTTTGGGACACCCGACAGATGTTTTTC
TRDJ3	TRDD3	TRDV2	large	CACDSTGGSWDTRQMFF	TGTGCCTGTGACAGTACTGGGGGATCCTGGGACACCCGACAGATGTTTTTC
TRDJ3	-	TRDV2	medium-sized	CACDTVGGSSWDTRQMFF	TGTGCCTGTGACACCGTTGGGGGTAGCTCCTGGGACACCCGACAGATGTTTTTC
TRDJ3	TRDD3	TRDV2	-	CACDTVIGGYAGSSWDTRQMFF	TGTGCCTGTGACACCGTTATAGGGGGATACGCGGGGAGCTCCTGGGACACCCGACAGATGTTTTTC
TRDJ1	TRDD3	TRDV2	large	CACDTSGGYTDKLIF	TGTGCCTGTGACACCTCTGGGGGATACACCGATAAACTCATCTTT
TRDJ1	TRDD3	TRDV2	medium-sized	CACDATGGYTDKLIF	TGTGCCTGTGACGCTACTGGGGGATACACCGATAAACTCATCTTT
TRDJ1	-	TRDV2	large	CACDTRRGYTDKLIF	TGTGCCTGTGACACTAGGAGGGGATACACCGATAAACTCATCTTT
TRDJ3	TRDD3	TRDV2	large	CACDRGDTRSWDTRQMFF	TGTGCCTGTGACCGGGGGGATACGCGATCCTGGGACACCCGACAGATGTTTTTC
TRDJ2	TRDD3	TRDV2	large	CACGGYLTAQLFF	TGTGCCTGTGGGGGATACTTGACAGCACAACTCTTCTTT
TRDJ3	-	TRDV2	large	CACDTGSSWDTRQMFF	TGTGCCTGTGACACCGGGAGCTCCTGGGACACCCGACAGATGTTTTTC
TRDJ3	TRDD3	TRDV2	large	CACDGGYDYSSWDTRQMFF	TGTGCCTGTGACGGGGGATACGACTACAGCTCCTGGGACACCCGACAGATGTTTTTC
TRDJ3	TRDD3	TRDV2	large	CACDVLGDTRSWDTRQMFF	TGTGCCTGTGACGTACTGGGGGATACGCGGTCCTGGGACACCCGACAGATGTTTTTC
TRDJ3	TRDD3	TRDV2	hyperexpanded	CACDTGGYSWDTRQMFF	TGTGCCTGTGACACTGGGGGATACTCCTGGGACACCCGACAGATGTTTTTC
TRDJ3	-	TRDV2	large	CACDYGGYSWDTRQMFF	TGTGCCTGTGACTACGGCGGATACTCCTGGGACACCCGACAGATGTTTTTC
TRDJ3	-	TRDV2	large	CACPVLASSWDTRQMFF	TGTGCCTGCCCCGTACTGGCGAGCTCCTGGGACACCCGACAGATGTTTTTC
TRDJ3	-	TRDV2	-	CACDSLGFWDTRQMFF	TGTGCCTGTGACTCCCTGGGATTTTGGGACACCCGACAGATGTTTTTC